The 6 T cell receptor beta chains reported below all come from one sample, sequenced in a study of neurological immune-mediated disorders. TCRdb re-called the 5' RACE reads with MiXCR, one entry per CDR3 protein. The sample consists of approximately 68,000 distinct CDR3 sequences, about 5.1% of them appearing once. The source material was PBMCs. These receptors were taken from a woman between 70 and 85 years old with multiple sclerosis.

This clonotype was seen ten or more times. J is TRBJ2-5 and V is TRBV20-1; 10 positions agree with TRBD1. V dropped 5 bases and J dropped 4; count of bases not matched to a gene: 4. The germline gives CDR1 DFQATT, CDR2 SNEGSKA (reference sequence). The CDR3 is 13 residues long. Here the CDR3 DNA reads TGCAGTGCTCCGGGACAGGGGACAGAGACCCAGTACTTC. Amino acid sequence: CSAPGQGTETQYF.

This clonotype was counted ten times or more. V is TRBV20-1 and J is TRBJ2-5; tentative D call: TRBD1 (5 bases). Trimming took 6 bases from V and 2 from J, leaving 19 bases between them. Germline-derived CDR1 and CDR2 are DFQATT and SNEGSKA (reference sequence). The CDR3 extends over 15 amino acids. CDR3 region: CSAADHRTQQETQYF. DNA for the CDR3: TGCAGTGCCGCCGACCACCGGACACAACAAGAGACCCAGTACTTC.

This rearrangement joins TRBV6-1 to TRBJ1-1; D unresolved. Deletions cut 4 bases from V and 1 base from J, with 7 bases between. The CDR3 extends over 13 amino acids. Germline V gene data show CDR1 as MNHNS and CDR2 as SASEGT. The CDR3 DNA is TGTGCCAGCAGTGTGGAGACGAACACTGAAGCTTTCTTT. Residues: CASSVETNTEAFF.

The chain has TRBV20-1 and TRBJ1-3; D possibly corresponds to TRBD1 (5 bases). CDR1 is DFQATT, CDR2 SNEGSKA, per germline (reference sequence). Trimming left V 5 bases short and J 0 bases short, with 11 bases between. This CDR3 has 14 residues. CDR3 bases: TGCAGTGCTCAACCAGGGAGCTCTGGAAACACCATATATTTT. It translates to CSAQPGSSGNTIYF.

CDR3 sequence reads: CASSTTGKPYEQYF. The CDR3 DNA reads as TGTGCCAGCAGTACTACAGGGAAGCCCTACGAGCAGTACTTC. This chain uses TRBV12-3 or TRBV12-4 with TRBJ2-7; TRBD1 might be the D (6 bases). Between the trimmed V and J ends, which lost 5 bases and 2 bases, there was a span of 13 bases. The CDR3 has 14 residues.

This clonotype was observed many times. Written as DNA, the CDR3 is TGTGCCAGCAGCAAAGCAACTAGCGGGAGATACTACGAGCAGTACTTC. It codes for CASSKATSGRYYEQYF. This chain links TRBV5-6 with TRBJ2-7; 11 bases are shared with TRBD2. V was pared by 4 bases and J by 3 bases, with 9 bases of the junction left unmatched. The CDR3 sequence is 16 residues long. Germline lookup yields CDR1 SGHDT and CDR2 YYEEEE.